The 15 T cell receptor beta chains given below trace back to one sample, sequenced in a study of blood T cells in healthy people across ages. Together with a sample-barcoded 5' primer, a J-beta primer mix was included in a second PCR lasting roughly 6 to 12 cycles. TCRdb re-analysed the 5' RACE reads in MiXCR, keeping a single row per CDR3 protein. The sample shows around 600,000 distinct CDR3 sequences, 45% to 55% of them seen only once. Material: blood. All receptors come from a man older than 75 in good health.

This chain joins TRBV5-1 and TRBJ2-4; 7 nucleotides line up with TRBD1. TRBJ2-7 explains the end of the DNA better; the J call may be wrong. This CDR3 contains 14 residues. Germline V gene sequence: CDR1 SGHRS, CDR2 YFSETQ. The CDR3 is CASSFDRVPYEQYF. In DNA form, the CDR3 reads TGCGCCAGCAGCTTTGACAGGGTACCCTACGAGCAGTACTTC.

This chain connects TRBV7-9 to TRBJ1-4, with D tentatively TRBD1 (5 bases). The CDR3 is 13 amino acids. V shed 3 bases and J shed 14 bases, with 16 bases lying between them. Germline assignment: CDR1 SEHNR and CDR2 FQNEAQ (reference sequence). In nucleotides, the CDR3 is TGTGCCAGCAGCTTTACGGGGACCGGGTTTCTGTTTTTT. This codes for CASSFTGTGFLFF.

This clonotype has just a few counts. The gene calls are TRBV4-3 and TRBJ2-5; 10 nucleotides agree with TRBD2. CDR1 is LGHNA, CDR2 YSLEER, per germline. The CDR3 extends over 15 amino acids. After removal of 3 bases from V and 4 bases from J, the junction contained 5 bases not matched to a gene. This CDR3 is CASSHRSSGGETQYF. The CDR3 nucleotides are TGCGCCAGCAGCCATAGGTCTAGCGGGGGAGAGACCCAGTACTTC.

This chain uses TRBV3-1 with TRBJ2-1, with D perhaps TRBD1 (6 bases). The J call may be in error: the DNA end matches TRBJ2-7 better. The germline V gene encodes CDR1 LGHDT and CDR2 YNNKEL (reference sequence). This CDR3 contains 15 residues. This chain's CDR3 is CASSRVTGPYNEQYF. CDR3 DNA: TGTGCCAGCAGCCGAGTGACAGGCCCTTACAATGAGCAGTACTTC.

This clonotype came up a few times. CDR3: CASSVDGGSYEQYF. CDR3 DNA sequence: TGTGCCAGCAGCGTAGATGGGGGATCCTACGAGCAGTACTTC. V is TRBV9 and J is TRBJ2-7; either TRBD1 or TRBD2 may fit D (5 bases each). The CDR3 has 14 amino acids. Trimming pared 0 bases from V and 1 base from J, leaving 8 bases between. CDR1 SGDLS and CDR2 YYNGEE come from the germline V gene.

This chain links TRBV20-1 with TRBJ1-2; tentatively, D is TRBD1 (5 bases). Trimming pared 2 bases from V and 7 bases from J, leaving 20 bases between. This CDR3 comprises 15 residues. CDR1 is DFQATT, CDR2 SNEGSKA, per germline (reference sequence). The CDR3 DNA sequence: TGCAGTGCTAGAAATCCCGGGACGGATCCGGGTGGCTACACCTTC. Its translation: CSARNPGTDPGGYTF.

This clonotype is a singleton in its sample. The chain recombines TRBV27 with TRBJ2-4; 8 bases match TRBD2. The DNA matches TRBJ2-7 better at its end, which makes the J call doubtful. The germline V gene has CDR1 MNHEY and CDR2 SMNVEV (reference sequence). The length of the CDR3 is 13 residues. CDR3 nucleotides: TGTGCCAGCAGAGGGGGACTAGTGTCCGAGCAGTACTTC. Protein sequence: CASRGGLVSEQYF.

There are a few counts of this clonotype. The chain is built from TRBV10-2 and TRBJ2-7; D could derive from TRBD1 or TRBD2 (6 bases each). Germline CDR1 and CDR2: WSHSY and SAAADI. This CDR3 has 13 residues. The germline V and J ends were trimmed by 3 bases and 4 bases, with 10 bases remaining between them. The CDR3 is CASSEGGLYEQYF. CDR3 sequence (DNA): TGCGCCAGCAGTGAAGGGGGGCTATACGAGCAGTACTTC.

The rearrangement joins TRBV3-1 to TRBJ2-1; 10 positions match TRBD2. Germline CDR1 is LGHDT and CDR2 is YNNKEL (reference sequence). This CDR3 has 16 residues. V was clipped by 4 bases and J by 8 bases; unmatched bases: 11. DNA of the CDR3: TGTGCCAGCAGCCCGCGAATAGCGGGGGGAGGCCATGAGCAGTTCTTC. Its protein product is CASSPRIAGGGHEQFF.

This sequence joins TRBV3-1 and TRBJ2-1; no definite D call. This CDR3 region has 12 residues. Germline loops: CDR1 LGHDT, CDR2 YNNKEL (reference sequence). V dropped 2 bases and J dropped 4 bases, with 3 bases sitting between them. As DNA, the CDR3 is TGTGCCAGCAGCCAACCTTACAATGAGCAGTTCTTC. Translated, it gives CASSQPYNEQFF.

The rearrangement joins TRBV28 to TRBJ2-3; a possible D gene is TRBD1 (7 bases). Germline-derived CDR1 and CDR2 are MDHEN and SYDVKM. V gave up 3 bases and J gave up 6 bases, with 28 bases separating them. The length of the CDR3 is 19 residues. CDR3 residues: CASSFPRRDSRSRGDTQYF. The CDR3 bases are TGTGCCAGCAGTTTCCCAAGGAGGGACTCGAGGAGCAGGGGGGATACGCAGTATTTT.

This rearrangement joins TRBV20-1 to TRBJ2-1; 8 positions agree with TRBD1. After removal of 5 bases from V and 6 bases from J, the junction contained 9 bases not matched to a gene. The CDR3 runs 14 residues. CDR1 and CDR2 (germline): DFQATT, SNEGSKA (reference sequence). CDR3 region: CSAFPGTGTNEQFF. For the CDR3, the DNA is TGCAGTGCTTTCCCTGGGACAGGTACCAATGAGCAGTTCTTC.

The V call is TRBV6-4, the J call TRBJ2-1; D remains unclear. Germline V gene lookup returns CDR1 MRHNA and CDR2 SNTAGT. The CDR3 is made up of 13 amino acids. Trimming pared 3 bases from V and 10 bases from J, leaving 13 bases between. DNA of the CDR3: TGTGCCAGCAGTGAGTTAGTTGGGTCCGAGCAGTTCTTC. Its translation: CASSELVGSEQFF.

V is TRBV7-2 and J is TRBJ2-7; TRBD2 aligns across 8 bases. The V segment lost 4 bases and the J segment 6 bases; nucleotides outside the gene matches: 8. The CDR3 has 14 residues. Germline V gene sequence: CDR1 SGHTA, CDR2 FQGNSA. The CDR3 protein is CASSSPGGVTEQYF. CDR3 nucleotide sequence: TGTGCCAGCAGCTCCCCGGGGGGGGTTACCGAGCAGTACTTC.

A few counts support this clonotype. The gene calls are TRBV11-2 and TRBJ2-1; the D is unclear. Trimming pared 5 bases from V and 10 bases from J, leaving 18 bases between. The germline V gene has CDR1 SGHAT and CDR2 FQNNGV. This CDR3 contains 14 residues. CDR3 sequence: CASSPDHWAAEQFF. The CDR3 DNA reads TGTGCCAGCAGCCCAGACCACTGGGCGGCAGAGCAGTTCTTC.